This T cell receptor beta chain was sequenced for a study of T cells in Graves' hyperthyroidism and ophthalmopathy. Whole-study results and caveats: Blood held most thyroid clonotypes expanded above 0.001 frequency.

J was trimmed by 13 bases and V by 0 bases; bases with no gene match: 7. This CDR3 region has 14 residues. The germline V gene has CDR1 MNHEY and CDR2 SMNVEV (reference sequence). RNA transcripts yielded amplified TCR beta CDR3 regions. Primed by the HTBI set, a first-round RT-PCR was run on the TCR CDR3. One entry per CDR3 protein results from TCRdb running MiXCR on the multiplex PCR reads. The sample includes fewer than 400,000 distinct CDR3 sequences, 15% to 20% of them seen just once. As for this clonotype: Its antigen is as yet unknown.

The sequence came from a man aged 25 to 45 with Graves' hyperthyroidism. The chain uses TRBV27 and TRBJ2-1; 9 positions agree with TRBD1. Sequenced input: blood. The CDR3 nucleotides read TGTGCCAGCAGTTTATCGGGTGGGGGACAGGGTCAGTTCTTC. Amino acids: CASSLSGGGQGQFF.